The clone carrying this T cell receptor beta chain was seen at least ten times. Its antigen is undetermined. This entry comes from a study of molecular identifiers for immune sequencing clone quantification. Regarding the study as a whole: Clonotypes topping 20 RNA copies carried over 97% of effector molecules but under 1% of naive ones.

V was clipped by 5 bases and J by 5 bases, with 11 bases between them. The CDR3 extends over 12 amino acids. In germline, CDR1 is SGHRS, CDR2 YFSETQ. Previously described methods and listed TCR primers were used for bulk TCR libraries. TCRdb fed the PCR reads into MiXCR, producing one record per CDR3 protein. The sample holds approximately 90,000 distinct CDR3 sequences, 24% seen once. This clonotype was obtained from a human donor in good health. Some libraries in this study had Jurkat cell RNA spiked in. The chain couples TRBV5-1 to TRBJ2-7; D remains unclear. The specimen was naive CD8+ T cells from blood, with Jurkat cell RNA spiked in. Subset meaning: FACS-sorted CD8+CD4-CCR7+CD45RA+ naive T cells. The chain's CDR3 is CASRVGGDEQYF. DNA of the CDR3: TGCGCCAGCAGGGTAGGTGGCGACGAGCAGTACTTC.